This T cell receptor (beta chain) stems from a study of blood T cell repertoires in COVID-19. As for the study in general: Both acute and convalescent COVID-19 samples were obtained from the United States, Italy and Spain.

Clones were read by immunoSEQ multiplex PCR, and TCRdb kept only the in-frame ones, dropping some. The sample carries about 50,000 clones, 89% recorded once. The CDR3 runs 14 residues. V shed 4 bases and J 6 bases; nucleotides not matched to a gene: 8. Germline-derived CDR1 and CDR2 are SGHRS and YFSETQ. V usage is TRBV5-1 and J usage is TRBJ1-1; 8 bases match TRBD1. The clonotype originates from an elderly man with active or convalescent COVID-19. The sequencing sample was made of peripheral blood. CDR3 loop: CASSTIQGGAEAFF. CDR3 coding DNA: TGCGCCAGCAGCACAATACAGGGGGGCGCTGAAGCTTTCTTT.